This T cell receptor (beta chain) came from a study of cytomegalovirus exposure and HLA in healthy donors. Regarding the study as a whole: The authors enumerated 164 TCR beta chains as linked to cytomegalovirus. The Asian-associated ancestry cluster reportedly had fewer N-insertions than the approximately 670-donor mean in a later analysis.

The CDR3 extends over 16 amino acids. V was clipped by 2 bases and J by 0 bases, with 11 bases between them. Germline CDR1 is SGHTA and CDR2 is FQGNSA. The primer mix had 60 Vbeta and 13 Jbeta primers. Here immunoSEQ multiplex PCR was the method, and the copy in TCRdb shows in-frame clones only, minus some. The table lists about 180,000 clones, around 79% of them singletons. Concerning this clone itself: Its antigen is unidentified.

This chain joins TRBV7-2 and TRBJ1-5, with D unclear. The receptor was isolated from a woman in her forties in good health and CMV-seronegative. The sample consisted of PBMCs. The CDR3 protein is CASSLFSGLSNQPQHF. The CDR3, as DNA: TGTGCCAGCAGCTTATTTTCGGGTCTTAGCAATCAGCCCCAGCATTTT.